The 22 T cell receptor beta chains in this list originate from one sample, sequenced in a study of spatial heterogeneity in lung cancer. TCRdb used MiXCR to reprocess the 5' RACE reads, holding one entry per CDR3 protein. The table shows 8,000 or so distinct CDR3 sequences, with roughly 6.4% occurring only once. General observations from the study: It was found that expanded intratumoral alpha and beta TCR counts tracked tumor mutation counts.

Their cognate antigens are unknown. Time point specified: sample taken at primary tumor resection. This material consisted of lung tumor tissue, taken at surgery. These receptors were collected from a male donor with early-stage non-small cell lung cancer.

In this sample, this clonotype is medium-sized. The gene calls are TRBV6-6 and TRBJ1-1; 9 bases match TRBD1. Germline trimming cut 6 bases from V and 5 bases from J; bases unmatched to any gene: 13. Germline CDR1 is MNHNY and CDR2 is SVGAGI (reference sequence). CDR3 length: 16 residues. CDR3 nucleotide sequence: TGTGCCAGCAGCCCTACAGGGGGCTTGGGGAAAACTGAAGCTTTCTTT. It specifies CASSPTGGLGKTEAFF.

This clonotype was found many times. The chain recombines TRBV10-1 with TRBJ2-1, with D perhaps matching TRBD2 (5 bases). The V gene lost 2 bases and the J gene lost 1 base, with 9 bases spanning the gap. Per the germline V gene, CDR1 is WNHNN and CDR2 is SYGVQD (reference sequence). The CDR3 is made up of 15 amino acids. CDR3 region: CASSEGSGSYNEQFF. The CDR3, as DNA: TGCGCCAGCAGTGAGGGGAGTGGATCCTACAATGAGCAGTTCTTC.

This clonotype was seen many times. The rearrangement links TRBV6-1 to TRBJ1-1; no clear D. The CDR3 loop spans 15 amino acids. V lost 1 base to trimming and J lost 1 base, with 10 bases between them. Germline V gives CDR1 MNHNS, CDR2 SASEGT. CDR3 DNA sequence: TGTGCCAGCAGTGAAGGGCGGATCAGGAACACTGAAGCTTTCTTT. Translated, it gives CASSEGRIRNTEAFF.

By sample fraction, this clonotype is medium-sized. This chain connects TRBV6-1 to TRBJ2-7, with D perhaps matching TRBD1 (5 bases). The V end was cut by 5 bases, the J end by 6 bases, with 17 bases between. Germline V gives CDR1 MNHNS, CDR2 SASEGT. The CDR3 extends over 14 amino acids. DNA for the CDR3: TGTGCCAGCAGTAATAGGGGCTCCTTCCGCGAGCAGTACTTC. The encoded protein is CASSNRGSFREQYF.

The rearrangement uses TRBV12-3 or TRBV12-4 and TRBJ1-5, with D possibly being TRBD1 (6 bases). The CDR3 consists of 16 residues. V lost 7 bases, J lost 4 bases, and 20 bases lay in between. The CDR3 nucleotides are TGTGCCAGCACCCCGGAGGGGGGGCTGATGAATCAGCCCCAGCATTTT. This sequence encodes CASTPEGGLMNQPQHF.

In its sample, this clonotype was seen many times. The rearrangement joins TRBV19 to TRBJ2-6; TRBD2 might be the D (5 bases). Germline V gives CDR1 LNHDA, CDR2 SQIVND (reference sequence). The CDR3 is 16 residues long. The V and J ends lost 5 bases and 0 bases respectively, with 11 bases between them. The CDR3, as DNA: TGTGCCAGTAGTCCCGGAGGTAACTCTGGGGCCAACGTCCTGACTTTC. Translation gives CASSPGGNSGANVLTF.

This clonotype has a count of ten or more. J is TRBJ2-1 and V is TRBV18, with 9 bases that match TRBD2. Germline CDR1 and CDR2: KGHSH and LQKENI. The CDR3 is made up of 18 amino acids. V lost 3 bases, J lost 0 bases, and 9 bases stayed unmatched. CDR3 DNA sequence: TGTGCCAGCTCACCCGGGGGACTAGCCGAGAGCTCCTACAATGAGCAGTTCTTC. Its protein product is CASSPGGLAESSYNEQFF.

Ten or more counts support this clonotype. The rearrangement uses TRBV6-5 and TRBJ2-3; 12 positions agree with TRBD1. Losses at the gene ends were 7 bases for V and 5 bases for J; bases not matched to a gene: 7. The germline V gene has CDR1 MNHEY and CDR2 SVGAGI. The length of the CDR3 is 15 residues. CDR3 amino acids: CASTTGTGGRDTQYF. As DNA, the CDR3 is TGTGCCAGCACTACCGGGACAGGGGGCAGAGATACGCAGTATTTT.

This clonotype occurred many times. The V and J genes are TRBV4-1 and TRBJ2-5, with a weak D call TRBD2 (7 bases). Germline-derived CDR1 and CDR2 are MGHRA and YSYEKL. The CDR3 has 17 residues. Trimming shortened V by 1 base and J by 0 bases, and 15 bases separated the two germline ends. The DNA of the CDR3 is TGCGCCAGCAGCCAAGTGGGGGCGGGGGCATACCAAGAGACCCAGTACTTC. Protein sequence: CASSQVGAGAYQETQYF.

Ten or more counts support this clonotype. The chain has TRBV14 and TRBJ2-7, with 13 bases matching TRBD2. Trimming removed 6 bases from V and 7 bases from J; junction bases left unmatched: 15. The germline gives CDR1 SGHDN, CDR2 FVKESK. This CDR3 spans 17 amino acids. CDR3 DNA sequence: TGTGCCAGCAGGTCCGGGACTAGCGGGGCGTGGAGCGGAGAGCAGTACTTC. Protein: CASRSGTSGAWSGEQYF.

This clonotype was seen at least ten times. This chain uses TRBV24-1 with TRBJ2-3; 7 bases map to TRBD1. The germline CDR1 and CDR2 sequences are KGHDR and SFDVKD. The CDR3 consists of 15 residues. Unmatched junction bases numbered 6, after V lost 3 bases and J lost 4 bases. DNA for the CDR3: TGTGCCACCAGTGATCCCGGACAGGTAGCAGATACGCAGTATTTT. Translating it yields CATSDPGQVADTQYF.

This clonotype is judged medium-sized. V usage is TRBV6-6 and J usage is TRBJ2-5; TRBD2 matches at 10 bases. Germline assignment: CDR1 MNHNY and CDR2 SVGAGI (reference sequence). CDR3 length: 16 residues. Trimming removed 0 bases from V and 5 bases from J; junction bases left unmatched: 6. The DNA for the CDR3 is TGTGCCAGCAGTTACTCCAAGCGGGAGGGCCACGAGACCCAGTACTTC. Translating gives CASSYSKREGHETQYF.

V and J are TRBV5-1 and TRBJ2-7; 8 bases fit TRBD2. The germline gives CDR1 SGHRS, CDR2 YFSETQ. This CDR3 contains 15 residues. Germline trimming cut 4 bases from V and 6 bases from J; bases unmatched to any gene: 12. CDR3 coding DNA: TGCGCCAGCAGCCCAACCGGGACTAGGATTTCCGAGCAGTACTTC. Translation: CASSPTGTRISEQYF.

By share, this clonotype counts as medium-sized (0.01 to 0.1%). The chain employs TRBV7-2 and TRBJ2-5; 12 positions match TRBD2. CDR3 size: 19 residues. CDR1 is SGHTA, CDR2 FQGNSA, per germline. The V and J ends lost 1 base and 5 bases, in that order; junction bases with no gene match: 14. The CDR3 bases are TGTGCCAGCAGCTTAGGGGCCCCGGGACTAGCGGGTCTGGGGGAGACCCAGTACTTC. It encodes CASSLGAPGLAGLGETQYF.

This clonotype was seen at least ten times. The DNA of the CDR3 is TGTGCCAGCAGCGGGAGGGCTGATACGCAGTATTTT. It yields the protein CASSGRADTQYF. V usage is TRBV13 and J usage is TRBJ2-3, with 7 nucleotides matching TRBD2. The junction had 2 bases not matched to a gene; V was cut back by 5 bases and J by 6 bases. Germline V gene data show CDR1 as PRHDT and CDR2 as FYEKMQ (reference sequence). The CDR3 is 12 amino acids.

This clonotype showed up many times. This chain uses TRBV5-1 with TRBJ2-5, with a weak D call TRBD1 (5 bases). This CDR3 has 14 residues. Germline CDR1 is SGHRS and CDR2 is YFSETQ. The V end lost 4 bases, the J end lost 4 bases, and 14 bases lay between the germline ends. CDR3 nucleotide sequence: TGCGCCAGCAGCCCGGCTGGACACCCAGAGACCCAGTACTTC. It encodes CASSPAGHPETQYF.

By sample fraction, this clonotype is medium-sized. The chain carries TRBV29-1 and TRBJ2-5, with TRBD1 matching 8 bases. The CDR3 contains 12 residues. CDR1 is SQVTM and CDR2 is ANQGSEA in the germline V gene. V shed 4 bases and J 4 bases; nucleotides not matched to a gene: 2. Here the CDR3 DNA reads TGCAGCGTTGCCCAGGGGGCAGAGACCCAGTACTTC. Translating it yields CSVAQGAETQYF.

This clonotype has at least ten counts. The chain has TRBV7-2 and TRBJ2-3; a weak D match, TRBD2 (6 bases). From germline, CDR1 is SGHTA and CDR2 FQGNSA. The length of the CDR3 is 14 residues. The V end lost 4 bases, the J end lost 4 bases, and 12 bases lay between the germline ends. The CDR3 spells CASSWGELADTQYF. The CDR3, as DNA: TGTGCCAGCAGCTGGGGGGAATTGGCAGATACGCAGTATTTT.

The sample holds many counts of this clonotype. The chain couples TRBV7-3 to TRBJ2-7; 9 bases agree with TRBD1. Germline V lookup: CDR1 SGHTA, CDR2 FQGTGA. The CDR3 covers 15 residues. The J segment lost 3 bases and the V segment lost 3 bases, leaving 6 bases of the junction unmatched. CDR3 residues: CASSFTGQGGYEQYF. In DNA form, the CDR3 reads TGTGCCAGCAGCTTCACGGGACAGGGTGGCTACGAGCAGTACTTC.

The sample holds many counts of this clonotype. This rearrangement joins TRBV2 to TRBJ2-1; D unresolved. V lost 6 bases to trimming and J lost 3 bases, with 12 bases between them. The germline V gene encodes CDR1 SNHLY and CDR2 FYNNEI. This CDR3 is built from 14 residues. The CDR3 region is CASSLTERYNEQFF. DNA of the CDR3: TGTGCCAGCAGCCTTACCGAACGCTACAATGAGCAGTTCTTC.

Many counts were recorded for this clonotype. This sequence joins TRBV3-1 and TRBJ2-5; 10 nucleotides line up with TRBD2. Trimming took 4 bases from V and 8 from J; bases not matched to a gene: 19. The CDR3 totals 18 residues. Germline V gene lookup returns CDR1 LGHDT and CDR2 YNNKEL (reference sequence). The CDR3 DNA sequence: TGTGCCAGCAGCCCCCCGGCCGGGGGTAGCGGGGGGCTCGGAACCCAGTACTTC. Its protein is CASSPPAGGSGGLGTQYF.

The genes are TRBV3-1 and TRBJ2-1; D call uncertain. The V end lost 4 bases, the J end lost 6 bases, and 10 bases lay between the germline ends. CDR1 is LGHDT, CDR2 YNNKEL, per germline (reference sequence). This CDR3 contains 13 residues. The DNA of the CDR3 is TGTGCCAGCAGCCTTATCGCCGGCAATGAGCAGTTCTTC. Residues: CASSLIAGNEQFF.